These T cell receptor beta chains were read from a single sample in a study of shared clonotypes between healthy human individuals. Method: immunoSEQ multiplex PCR; TCRdb's copy keeps in-frame clones and lacks some. The table lists 600,000 or so clones, about 98% of them singletons, with 0.25% to 0.35% in the top ten. Material: naive CD8+ T cells sorted from blood. These receptors all come from a man aged 25 to 40 in good health. CDR3s include the opening cysteine and the closing phenylalanine or tryptophan. Fields, in order: D gene, V gene, J gene, clone size, CDR3 DNA, CDR3 protein. D genes are given only for firm matches. Size is omitted from some rows. Given values are once, few, many or a class for expanded clones.

d_call: TRBD1
v_call: TRBV7-9
j_call: TRBJ2-7
clone_size: NA
cdr3_nt: TGTGCCAGCACCACGGAGGACAGGGGATCCCACGAGCAGTACTTC
cdr3_aa: CASTTEDRGSHEQYF

d_call: TRBD1
v_call: TRBV11-2
j_call: TRBJ2-1
clone_size: NA
cdr3_nt: TGTGCCAGCAGCCAAGGGACAGGATTCTCCTACAATGAGCAGTTCTTC
cdr3_aa: CASSQGTGFSYNEQFF

d_call: TRBD1
v_call: TRBV7-3
j_call: TRBJ2-7
clone_size: NA
cdr3_nt: TGTGCCAGCAGCCGGTCCGGGACAGAGGACGAGCAGTACTTC
cdr3_aa: CASSRSGTEDEQYF

d_call: NA
v_call: TRBV9
j_call: TRBJ2-7
clone_size: NA
cdr3_nt: TGTGCCAGCAGCCCCCGTAGCACGTACGAGCAGTACTTC
cdr3_aa: CASSPRSTYEQYF

d_call: NA
v_call: TRBV7-8
j_call: TRBJ1-5
clone_size: NA
cdr3_nt: TGTGCCAGCAGCTTAGGCCCAACTAGCAATCAGCCCCAGCATTTT
cdr3_aa: CASSLGPTSNQPQHF

d_call: TRBD2
v_call: TRBV29-1
j_call: TRBJ2-1
clone_size: NA
cdr3_nt: TGCAGCGTTGAAGGAGCGGGAGGAGGGTATGAGCAGTTCTTC
cdr3_aa: CSVEGAGGGYEQFF

d_call: NA
v_call: TRBV18
j_call: TRBJ2-1
clone_size: NA
cdr3_nt: TGTGCCAGCTCACCAGGGGGCTCGGGCGTAGATGAGCAGTTCTTC
cdr3_aa: CASSPGGSGVDEQFF

d_call: TRBD1
v_call: TRBV27
j_call: TRBJ1-4
clone_size: NA
cdr3_nt: TGTGCCAGCAGTTTATTGGGACAGAACGAAAAACTGTTTTTT
cdr3_aa: CASSLLGQNEKLFF

d_call: TRBD2
v_call: TRBV7-2
j_call: TRBJ2-1
clone_size: NA
cdr3_nt: TGTGCCAGCAGCCTCAGCGGGAGGGCCCTCGGCTACAATGAGCAGTTCTTC
cdr3_aa: CASSLSGRALGYNEQFF

d_call: TRBD2
v_call: TRBV18
j_call: TRBJ2-1
clone_size: NA
cdr3_nt: TGTGCCAGCTCACTACCACCGGGACTAGCTGACAATGAGCAGTTCTTC
cdr3_aa: CASSLPPGLADNEQFF

d_call: TRBD1
v_call: TRBV4-1
j_call: TRBJ2-1
clone_size: NA
cdr3_nt: TGCGCCAGCAGCTCGGGACAGGCGAACTACAATGAGCAGTTCTTC
cdr3_aa: CASSSGQANYNEQFF

d_call: TRBD1
v_call: TRBV4-1
j_call: TRBJ1-2
clone_size: NA
cdr3_nt: TGCGCCAGCAGCCAAGAACAGGACAGGGTGGACTACACCTTC
cdr3_aa: CASSQEQDRVDYTF

d_call: NA
v_call: TRBV29-1
j_call: TRBJ2-3
clone_size: NA
cdr3_nt: TGCAGCGTTATGCCGGTCATGGATACGCAGTATTTT
cdr3_aa: CSVMPVMDTQYF

d_call: NA
v_call: TRBV2
j_call: TRBJ1-2
clone_size: NA
cdr3_nt: TGTGCCAGCAGTGACCTTTGGAACTATGGCTACACCTTC
cdr3_aa: CASSDLWNYGYTF

d_call: NA
v_call: TRBV7-3
j_call: TRBJ2-7
clone_size: NA
cdr3_nt: TGTGCCAGCAGCTTTAACCCGACTAGTTCAACCTACGAGCAGTACTTC
cdr3_aa: CASSFNPTSSTYEQYF

d_call: NA
v_call: TRBV13
j_call: TRBJ1-3
clone_size: NA
cdr3_nt: TGTGCCAGCGCCTCGAGGGGCAGCTCTGGAAACACCATATATTTT
cdr3_aa: CASASRGSSGNTIYF

d_call: TRBD2
v_call: TRBV11-2
j_call: TRBJ2-7
clone_size: NA
cdr3_nt: TGTGCCAGCAGCTTAGGCCGGGACTACTCCTACGAGCAGTACTTC
cdr3_aa: CASSLGRDYSYEQYF

d_call: NA
v_call: TRBV20-1
j_call: TRBJ2-7
clone_size: NA
cdr3_nt: TGCAGTGCCCCAGAGACCTACGAGCAGTACTTC
cdr3_aa: CSAPETYEQYF

d_call: TRBD2
v_call: TRBV27
j_call: TRBJ2-1
clone_size: NA
cdr3_nt: TGTGCCAGCAGTTTAGGGACTAGCGGGAGGAATGAGCAGTTCTTC
cdr3_aa: CASSLGTSGRNEQFF

d_call: TRBD2
v_call: TRBV7-9
j_call: TRBJ2-1
clone_size: NA
cdr3_nt: TGTGCCAGCAGCCATGACAGGGGACTAGCGGGAGCATACTACAATGAGCAGTTCTTC
cdr3_aa: CASSHDRGLAGAYYNEQFF

d_call: NA
v_call: TRBV7-9
j_call: TRBJ1-1
clone_size: NA
cdr3_nt: TGTGCCAGCAGCTCAGACACTAGGGGGACACAGAACACTGAAGCTTTCTTT
cdr3_aa: CASSSDTRGTQNTEAFF

d_call: NA
v_call: TRBV7-9
j_call: TRBJ2-3
clone_size: NA
cdr3_nt: TGTGCCAGCAGCTTAGGATCCGGGACCTTTAATACGCAGTATTTT
cdr3_aa: CASSLGSGTFNTQYF

d_call: TRBD1
v_call: TRBV4-1
j_call: TRBJ2-7
clone_size: NA
cdr3_nt: TGCGCCAGCAGCCCTGGGACAGGGGGATACTACGAGCAGTACTTC
cdr3_aa: CASSPGTGGYYEQYF

d_call: NA
v_call: TRBV5-6
j_call: TRBJ2-7
clone_size: NA
cdr3_nt: TGTGCCAGCAGCTTCGGGCAGAGCTACGAGCAGTACTTC
cdr3_aa: CASSFGQSYEQYF

d_call: TRBD2
v_call: TRBV5-1
j_call: TRBJ2-7
clone_size: NA
cdr3_nt: TGCGCCAGCAGATCCGGACTAGCGGGTCAAAACTACGAGCAGTACTTC
cdr3_aa: CASRSGLAGQNYEQYF

d_call: NA
v_call: TRBV10-3
j_call: TRBJ2-1
clone_size: NA
cdr3_nt: TGTGCCATCAAAAGCTCCTACAATGAGCAGTTCTTC
cdr3_aa: CAIKSSYNEQFF

d_call: NA
v_call: TRBV5-4
j_call: TRBJ2-1
clone_size: NA
cdr3_nt: TGTGCCAGCAGCTTGGCCTTGGCCAATGAGCAGTTCTTC
cdr3_aa: CASSLALANEQFF

d_call: TRBD1
v_call: TRBV19
j_call: TRBJ2-5
clone_size: once
cdr3_nt: TGTGCCAGTAGCCCGGGACAGGAGACCCAGTACTTC
cdr3_aa: CASSPGQETQYF

d_call: NA
v_call: TRBV7-9
j_call: TRBJ1-1
clone_size: NA
cdr3_nt: TGTGCCAGCACTCCCCGGGGGGATTATGAAGCTTTCTTT
cdr3_aa: CASTPRGDYEAFF

d_call: NA
v_call: TRBV2
j_call: TRBJ2-2
clone_size: NA
cdr3_nt: TGTGCCAGCACTGATGTCCAGCGGGTCACCCACACCGGGGAGCTGTTTTTT
cdr3_aa: CASTDVQRVTHTGELFF

d_call: TRBD1
v_call: TRBV19
j_call: TRBJ1-5
clone_size: NA
cdr3_nt: TGTGCCAGTAGTATCACCCAGGGGGCGAATCAGCCCCAGCATTTT
cdr3_aa: CASSITQGANQPQHF

d_call: NA
v_call: TRBV2
j_call: TRBJ2-7
clone_size: once
cdr3_nt: TGTGCCAGCGTAGGGGCCCCCTCCTACGAGCAGTACTTC
cdr3_aa: CASVGAPSYEQYF

d_call: NA
v_call: TRBV5-1
j_call: TRBJ2-1
clone_size: NA
cdr3_nt: TGCGCCAGCAGCTTGGAATTTAGTAGGTACTACAATGAGCAGTTCTTC
cdr3_aa: CASSLEFSRYYNEQFF

d_call: NA
v_call: TRBV7-9
j_call: TRBJ2-7
clone_size: NA
cdr3_nt: TGTGCCAGCAGCTTGGGGGGGCCCTACGAGCAGTACTTC
cdr3_aa: CASSLGGPYEQYF

d_call: NA
v_call: TRBV7-2
j_call: TRBJ1-1
clone_size: NA
cdr3_nt: TGTGCCAGCAGCTTAGTACAGGATCCTGACACTGAAGCTTTCTTT
cdr3_aa: CASSLVQDPDTEAFF

d_call: NA
v_call: TRBV7-8
j_call: TRBJ1-2
clone_size: NA
cdr3_nt: TGTGCCAGCAGCTTAGCCCGTACAGCCATTCCTAACTATGGCTACACCTTC
cdr3_aa: CASSLARTAIPNYGYTF

d_call: TRBD2
v_call: TRBV11-3
j_call: TRBJ2-1
clone_size: NA
cdr3_nt: TGTGCCAGCAGCTTACTGCTGCTAGCGGGAGGCCTCCGGGAGTTCTTC
cdr3_aa: CASSLLLLAGGLREFF